This T cell receptor (beta chain) was captured by sequencing in a study of radiation and T cells in renal cell carcinoma. Overall study context: Nephrectomy followed 15 Gy stereotactic body radiation by 4 weeks. The study, taken as a whole, reports: In blood, top tumor clones expanded by 2 weeks, shrinking by 4. Without pretreatment biopsies, baseline tumor clonotype presence was undetermined.

Sequencing used immunoSEQ multiplex PCR; TCRdb keeps in-frame clones, though not all of them. This sample has around 80,000 clones, with about 80% found just once. To note about this clone: Its antigen is undetermined.

Indicated time point: blood 2 weeks post-SBRT. The sample's treatment: 15 Gy SBRT to primary tumor, nephrectomy 4 weeks later. This renal cell carcinoma was of the clear cell type. The V gene's germline CDR1 is SGHDN and CDR2 FVKESK. The CDR3 has 14 amino acids. The V end lost 4 bases, the J end lost 0 bases, and 8 bases lay between the germline ends. The source of this sequence is a man in his fifties or sixties with renal cell carcinoma. The specimen was blood, collected from a patient whose treatment included radiotherapy and nephrectomy. This rearrangement joins TRBV14 to TRBJ2-3; D unresolved. CDR3 loop: CASSPELSTDTQYF. The CDR3 DNA is TGTGCCAGCAGCCCGGAACTTAGCACAGATACGCAGTATTTT. The whole variable domain, remainder taken from reference TRBV14 and TRBJ2-3, is EAGVTQFPSHSVIEKGQTVTLRCDPISGHDNLYWYRRVMGKEIKFLLHFVKESKQDESGMPNNRFLAERTGGTYSTLKVQPAELEDSGVYFCASSPELSTDTQYFGPGTRLTVL.